Listed below are T cell receptor beta chains from one sample, sequenced in a study of blood T cell repertoires in COVID-19. Sequencing used immunoSEQ multiplex PCR; TCRdb keeps in-frame clones, though not all of them. The table lists 200,000 to 300,000 clones, approximately 86% of them singletons. Sample: peripheral blood. These receptor sequences come from a woman in her sixties who had recovered from COVID-19. CDR3s include the opening cysteine and the closing phenylalanine or tryptophan. Fields, in order: J gene, clone size, V gene, D gene, CDR3 DNA, CDR3 protein. D genes are given only for firm matches. Only some rows state a clone size, as once, few, many or a class for expanded clones.

TRBJ2-1 | . | TRBV5-5 | . | TGTGCCAGCAGCTTAATGGGCACGGGGAGCTCCTACAATGAGCAGTTCTTC | CASSLMGTGSSYNEQFF
TRBJ1-2 | . | TRBV5-4 | . | TGTGCCAGCAGCCGGCGGGAAGGGGACTATGGCTACACCTTC | CASSRREGDYGYTF
TRBJ1-4 | . | TRBV28 | . | TGTGCCAGCAGTTTTCCCTCCCGGGCAGGGGCTCTAATTGGGGAAAAACTGTTTTTT | CASSFPSRAGALIGEKLFF
TRBJ1-1 | few | TRBV19 | . | TGTGCCAGTACCTGGGGGGGCCAGCGGGAAGCTTTCTTT | CASTWGGQREAFF
TRBJ2-3 | . | TRBV2 | TRBD1 | TGTGCCAGCAGTCCGACAGGGGGCGATCGTAGCACAGATACGCAGTATTTT | CASSPTGGDRSTDTQYF
TRBJ1-1 | . | TRBV24-1 | . | TGTGCCATTCGAGGGGGGGTGAACACTGAAGCTTTCTTT | CAIRGGVNTEAFF
TRBJ1-5 | . | TRBV18 | . | TGTGCCAGCTCAGCCTCCAGGGTTCCGCCCCAGCATTTT | CASSASRVPPQHF
TRBJ2-1 | . | TRBV7-3 | . | TGTGCCAGCAAGCCGGCGACTTTCTACAATGAGCAGTTCTTC | CASKPATFYNEQFF
TRBJ2-5 | few | TRBV4-3 | TRBD2 | TGCGCCAGCAGCCCCCGCCCTAGCGGGGGGGAGCAAGAGACCCAGTACTTC | CASSPRPSGGEQETQYF
TRBJ2-3 | . | TRBV7-2 | TRBD1 | TGTGCCAGCAGGAGACAGGGTTCGGAAACAGATACGCAGTATTTT | CASRRQGSETDTQYF
TRBJ2-1 | . | TRBV3-1/TRBV3-2 | TRBD2 | TGTGCCAGCAGCCCCCGGTGGGGCGGGGGATACAATGAGCAGTTCTTC | CASSPRWGGGYNEQFF
TRBJ2-7 | . | TRBV7-9 | . | TGTGCCAGCAGCTTAAACGGTGACGAGCAGTACTTC | CASSLNGDEQYF
TRBJ2-7 | once | TRBV28 | TRBD2 | TGTGCCACCTTGGTGGGACTAGCATCATCGGGCGAGCAGTACTTC | CATLVGLASSGEQYF
TRBJ2-6 | . | TRBV5-1 | . | TGCGCCAGCAGCTTGGCCGGAGGCCTCGAGGCCAACGTCCTGACTTTC | CASSLAGGLEANVLTF
TRBJ1-4 | once | TRBV28 | . | TGTGCCAGCAGTTCGGTTGGGGGGGTGGGCAAAAAACTGTTTTTT | CASSSVGGVGKKLFF
TRBJ2-2 | once | TRBV9 | TRBD2 | TGTGCCAGCAGCGTAGCCGCGAGCGGGGGTAGCACCGGGGAGCTGTTTTTT | CASSVAASGGSTGELFF